This T cell receptor beta chain was retrieved from a study of blood T cell repertoires in COVID-19. Background on the study: COVID-19 samples from acute and convalescent phases originated in the United States, Italy and Spain.

V was cut by 5 bases and J by 0 bases, with 16 bases left in between. The CDR3 contains 17 residues. The germline CDR1 and CDR2 sequences are SGHTA and FQGNSA. Participants' reported clinical history set cohort assignment. Assay: immunoSEQ multiplex PCR; the TCRdb copy retains only in-frame clones and omits some. The sample has about 350,000 clones; around 87% are singletons. The TCR comes from a woman younger than 45 who had recovered from COVID-19. V and J are TRBV7-2 and TRBJ2-2; tentatively, D is TRBD2 (6 bases). The sample was PBMCs or T cells enriched from blood (not recorded which). CDR3 sequence: CASSLIRETANTGELFF. The CDR3 DNA is TGTGCCAGCAGCCTTATACGGGAGACCGCGAACACCGGGGAGCTGTTTTTT.